This T cell receptor (beta chain) was captured in a study of T cell responses to AZD1222 COVID-19 vaccine. Whole-study results and caveats: Spike-specific TCRs gained breadth and depth after people received two AZD1222 doses. The donor group comprised mostly white British people and more females; the analysis possibly underestimated clonal diversity. Scientists sampled the repertoires only once the peak T cell response had passed.

The CDR3 consists of 14 residues. V lost 5 bases and J lost 8; bases outside the gene matches: 11. From germline, CDR1 is SGHTA and CDR2 FQGNSA. Concerning this clone: The antigen is undetermined.

Sequenced by immunoSEQ multiplex PCR; TCRdb stores in-frame clones only, minus some. The profile shows about 140,000 clones, roughly 90% of them singletons. The chain couples TRBV7-2 to TRBJ1-2; 7 bases align to TRBD1. The sample here was peripheral blood, taken on day 0 of AZD1222 vaccination. This sequence was found in an adult in good health. The CDR3 sequence is CASSVDRVSGGYTF. The CDR3, as DNA: TGTGCCAGCAGCGTCGACAGGGTATCTGGCGGCTACACCTTC.